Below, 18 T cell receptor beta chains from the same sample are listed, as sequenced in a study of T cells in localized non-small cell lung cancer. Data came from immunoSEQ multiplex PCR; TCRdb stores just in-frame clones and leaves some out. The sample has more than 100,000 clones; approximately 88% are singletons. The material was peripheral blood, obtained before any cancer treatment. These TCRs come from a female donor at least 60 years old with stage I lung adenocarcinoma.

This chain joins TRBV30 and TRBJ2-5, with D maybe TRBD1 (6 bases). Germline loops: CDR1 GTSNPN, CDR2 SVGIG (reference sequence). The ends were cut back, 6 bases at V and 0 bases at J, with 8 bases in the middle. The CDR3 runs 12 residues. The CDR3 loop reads CACRQDQETQYF. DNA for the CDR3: TGTGCCTGCAGACAGGACCAAGAGACCCAGTACTTC. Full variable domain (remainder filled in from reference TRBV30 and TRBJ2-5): SQTIHQWPATLVQPVGSPLSLECTVEGTSNPNLYWYRQAAGRGLQLLFYSVGIGQISSEVPQNLSASRPQDRQFILSSKKLLLSDSGFYLCACRQDQETQYFGPGTRLLVL.

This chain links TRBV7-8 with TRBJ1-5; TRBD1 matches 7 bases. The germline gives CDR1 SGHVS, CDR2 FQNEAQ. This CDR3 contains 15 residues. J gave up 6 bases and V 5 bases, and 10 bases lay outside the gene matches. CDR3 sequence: CASSISQGVVQPQHF. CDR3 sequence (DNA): TGTGCCAGCAGCATCTCGCAGGGGGTTGTTCAGCCCCAGCATTTT.

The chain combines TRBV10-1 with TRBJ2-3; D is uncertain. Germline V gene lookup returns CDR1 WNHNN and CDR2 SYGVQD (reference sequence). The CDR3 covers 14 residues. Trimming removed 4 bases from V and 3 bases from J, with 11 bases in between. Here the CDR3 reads CASSVKGWTDTQYF. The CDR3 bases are TGCGCCAGCAGTGTCAAGGGTTGGACAGATACGCAGTATTTT.

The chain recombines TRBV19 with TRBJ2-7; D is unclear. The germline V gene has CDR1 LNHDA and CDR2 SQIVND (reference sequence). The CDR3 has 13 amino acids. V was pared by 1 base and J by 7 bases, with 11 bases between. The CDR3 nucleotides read TGTGCCAGTAGTATAGCGGGCATTGGGGAGCAGTACTTC. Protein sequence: CASSIAGIGEQYF.

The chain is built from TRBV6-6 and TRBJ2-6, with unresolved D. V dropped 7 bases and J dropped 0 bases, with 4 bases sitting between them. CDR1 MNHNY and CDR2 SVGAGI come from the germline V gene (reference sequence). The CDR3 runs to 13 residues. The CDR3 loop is CASTNSGANVLTF. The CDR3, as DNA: TGTGCCAGCACAAACTCTGGGGCCAACGTCCTGACTTTC.

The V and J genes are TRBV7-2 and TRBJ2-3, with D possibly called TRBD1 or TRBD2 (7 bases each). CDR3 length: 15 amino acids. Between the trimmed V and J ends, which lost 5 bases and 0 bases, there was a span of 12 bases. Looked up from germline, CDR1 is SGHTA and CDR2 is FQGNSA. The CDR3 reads CASSHRGLSTDTQYF. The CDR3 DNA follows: TGTGCCAGCAGCCACAGGGGACTAAGCACAGATACGCAGTATTTT.

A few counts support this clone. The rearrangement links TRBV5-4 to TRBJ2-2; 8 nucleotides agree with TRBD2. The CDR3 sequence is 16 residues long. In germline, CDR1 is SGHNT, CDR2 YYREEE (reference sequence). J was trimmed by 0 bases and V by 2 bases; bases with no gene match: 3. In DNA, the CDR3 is TGTGCCAGCAGCTTTCCGGGACTAGCGAACACCGGGGAGCTGTTTTTT. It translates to CASSFPGLANTGELFF.

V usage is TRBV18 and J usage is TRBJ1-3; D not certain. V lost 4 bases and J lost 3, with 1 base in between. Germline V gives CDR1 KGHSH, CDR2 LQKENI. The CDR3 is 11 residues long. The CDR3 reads CASSRGNTIYF. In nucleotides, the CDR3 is TGTGCCAGCTCACGTGGAAACACCATATATTTT. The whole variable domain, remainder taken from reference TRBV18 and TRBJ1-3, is NAGVMQNPRHLVRRRGQEARLRCSPMKGHSHVYWYRQLPEEGLKFMVYLQKENIIDESGMPKERFSAEFPKEGPSILRIQQVVRGDSAAYFCASSRGNTIYFGEGSWLTVV.

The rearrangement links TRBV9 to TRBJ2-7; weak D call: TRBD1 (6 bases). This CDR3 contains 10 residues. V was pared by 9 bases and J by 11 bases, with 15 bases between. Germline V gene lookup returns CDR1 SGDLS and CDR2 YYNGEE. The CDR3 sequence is CATADSEEYF. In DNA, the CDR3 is TGTGCCACCGCGGACAGTGAGGAGTACTTC.

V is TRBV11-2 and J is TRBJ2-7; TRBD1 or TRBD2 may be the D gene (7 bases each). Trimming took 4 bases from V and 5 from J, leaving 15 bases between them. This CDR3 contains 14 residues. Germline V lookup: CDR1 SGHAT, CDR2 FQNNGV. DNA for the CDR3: TGTGCCAGCAGCTGGGAGGGGGCTTTGGACGAGCAGTACTTC. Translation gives CASSWEGALDEQYF.

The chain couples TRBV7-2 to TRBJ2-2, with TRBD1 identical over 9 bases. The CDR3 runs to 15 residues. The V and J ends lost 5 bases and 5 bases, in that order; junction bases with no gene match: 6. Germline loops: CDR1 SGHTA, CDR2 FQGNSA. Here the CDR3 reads CASSMDRGWTGELFF. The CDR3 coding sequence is TGTGCCAGCAGCATGGACAGGGGATGGACCGGGGAGCTGTTTTTT.

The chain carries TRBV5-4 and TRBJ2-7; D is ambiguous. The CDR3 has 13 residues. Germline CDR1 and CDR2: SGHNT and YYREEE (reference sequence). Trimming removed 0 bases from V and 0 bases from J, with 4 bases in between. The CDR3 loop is CASSLDGSYEQYF. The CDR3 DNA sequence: TGTGCCAGCAGCTTGGACGGCTCCTACGAGCAGTACTTC.

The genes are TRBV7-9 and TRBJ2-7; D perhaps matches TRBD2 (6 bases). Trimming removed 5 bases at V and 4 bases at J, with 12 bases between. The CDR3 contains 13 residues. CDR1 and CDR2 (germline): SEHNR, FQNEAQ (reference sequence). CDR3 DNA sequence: TGTGCCAGCAGCCGATCGGGACTTTACGAGCAGTACTTC. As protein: CASSRSGLYEQYF. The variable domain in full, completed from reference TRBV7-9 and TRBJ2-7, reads DTGVSQNPRHKITKRGQNVTFRCDPISEHNRLYWYRQTLGQGPEFLTYFQNEAQLEKSRLLSDRFSAERPKGSFSTLEIQRTEQGDSAMYLCASSRSGLYEQYFGPGTRLTVT.

CDR3 DNA: TGTGCCTGGAGGGGGGACAGCTTCGCTGGAAACACCATATATTTT. It yields the protein CAWRGDSFAGNTIYF. This rearrangement joins TRBV30 to TRBJ1-3; TRBD1 agrees at 7 bases. With V trimmed by 3 bases and J by 2 bases, 7 bases remained unmatched. Germline V gene data show CDR1 as GTSNPN and CDR2 as SVGIG (reference sequence). The CDR3 extends over 15 amino acids.

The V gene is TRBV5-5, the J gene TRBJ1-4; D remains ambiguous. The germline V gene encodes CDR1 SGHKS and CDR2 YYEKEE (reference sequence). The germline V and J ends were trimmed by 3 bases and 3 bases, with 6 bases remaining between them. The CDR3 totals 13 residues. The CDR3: CASSSLPNEKLFF. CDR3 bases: TGTGCCAGCAGCTCTCTTCCTAATGAAAAACTGTTTTTT. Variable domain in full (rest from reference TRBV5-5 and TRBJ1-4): DAGVTQSPTHLIKTRGQQVTLRCSPISGHKSVSWYQQVLGQGPQFIFQYYEKEERGRGNFPDRFSARQFPNYSSELNVNALLLGDSALYLCASSSLPNEKLFFGSGTQLSVL.

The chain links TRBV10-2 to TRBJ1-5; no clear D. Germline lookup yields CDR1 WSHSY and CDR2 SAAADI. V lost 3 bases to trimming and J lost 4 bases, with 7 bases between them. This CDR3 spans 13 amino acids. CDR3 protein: CASSDRGNQPQHF. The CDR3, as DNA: TGCGCCAGCAGTGATCGGGGTAATCAGCCCCAGCATTTT.

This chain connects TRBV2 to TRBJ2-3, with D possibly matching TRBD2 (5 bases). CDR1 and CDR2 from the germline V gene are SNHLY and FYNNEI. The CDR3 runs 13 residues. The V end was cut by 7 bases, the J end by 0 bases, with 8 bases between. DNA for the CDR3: TGTGCCAGCATAGCGTCTAGCACAGATACGCAGTATTTT. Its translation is CASIASSTDTQYF.

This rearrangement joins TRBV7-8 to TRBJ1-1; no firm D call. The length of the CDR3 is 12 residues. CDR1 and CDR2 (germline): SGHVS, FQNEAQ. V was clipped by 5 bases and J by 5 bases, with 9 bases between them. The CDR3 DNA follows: TGTGCCAGCAGCCCCGCCAAGACTGAAGCTTTCTTT. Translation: CASSPAKTEAFF.